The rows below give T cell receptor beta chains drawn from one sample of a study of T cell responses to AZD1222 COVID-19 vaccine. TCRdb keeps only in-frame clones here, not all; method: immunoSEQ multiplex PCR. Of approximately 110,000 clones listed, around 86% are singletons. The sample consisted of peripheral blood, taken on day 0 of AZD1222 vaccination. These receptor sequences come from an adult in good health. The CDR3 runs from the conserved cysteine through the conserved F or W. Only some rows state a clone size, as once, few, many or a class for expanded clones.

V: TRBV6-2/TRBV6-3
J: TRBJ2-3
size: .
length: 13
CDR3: CASSLSTRDTQYF

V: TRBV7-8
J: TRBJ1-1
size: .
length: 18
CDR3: CASTAPLRDRGGVTEAFF

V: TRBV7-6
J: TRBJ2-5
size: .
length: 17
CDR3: CASSLPHPGQGRETQYF

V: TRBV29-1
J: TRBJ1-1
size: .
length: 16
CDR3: CSVELARRSMNTEAFF

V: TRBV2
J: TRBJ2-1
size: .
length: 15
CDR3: CASRVGQSSYNEQFF

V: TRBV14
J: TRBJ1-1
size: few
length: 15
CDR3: CASSQVGGLNTEAFF

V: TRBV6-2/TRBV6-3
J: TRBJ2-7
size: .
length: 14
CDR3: CASSSGQVFYEQYF

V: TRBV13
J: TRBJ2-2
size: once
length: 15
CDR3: CASSRGGPPTGELFF

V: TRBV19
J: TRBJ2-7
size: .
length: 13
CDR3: CASRGRGRYEQYF

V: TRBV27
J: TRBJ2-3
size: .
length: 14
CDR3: CASSWARGTDTQYF

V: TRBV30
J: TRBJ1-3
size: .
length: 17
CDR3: CACILPGTLSSGNTIYF

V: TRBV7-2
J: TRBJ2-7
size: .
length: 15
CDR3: CASSLALGGPVEQYF

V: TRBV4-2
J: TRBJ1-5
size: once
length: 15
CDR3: CASSQEGADDRPQHF

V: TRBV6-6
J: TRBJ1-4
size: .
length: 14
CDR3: CASREVIRNEKLFF

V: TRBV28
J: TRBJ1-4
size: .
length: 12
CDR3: CASSIPGQELFF

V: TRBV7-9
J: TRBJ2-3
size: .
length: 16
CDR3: CASSLGLSGEVDTQYF

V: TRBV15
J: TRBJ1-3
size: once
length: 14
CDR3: CATSRTEDRNTIYF

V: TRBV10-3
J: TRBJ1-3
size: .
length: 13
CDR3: CAIRGGSGNTIYF

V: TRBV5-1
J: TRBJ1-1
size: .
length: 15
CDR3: CASSPRTERNTEAFF

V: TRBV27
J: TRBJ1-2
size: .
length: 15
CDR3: CASSLRLGGDYGYTF

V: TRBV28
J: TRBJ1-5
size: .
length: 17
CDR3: CASSPPTARVDNQPQHF

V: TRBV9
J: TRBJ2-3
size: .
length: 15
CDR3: CASSAPGLVAGDQYF

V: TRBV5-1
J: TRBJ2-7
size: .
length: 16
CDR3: CASSLTVGAGGYEQYF

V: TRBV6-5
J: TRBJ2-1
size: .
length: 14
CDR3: CASRIAYSYNEQFF

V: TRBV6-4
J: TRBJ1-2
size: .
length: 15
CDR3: CASRETPWANYGYTF

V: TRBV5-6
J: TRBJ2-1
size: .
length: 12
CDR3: CASSFVGREQFF

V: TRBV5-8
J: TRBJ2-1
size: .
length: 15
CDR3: CASRPSGGIYNEQFF

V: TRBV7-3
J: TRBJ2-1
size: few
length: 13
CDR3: CASRAGGPGEQFF

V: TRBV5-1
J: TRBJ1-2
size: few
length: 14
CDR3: CASSLGPGNYGYTF

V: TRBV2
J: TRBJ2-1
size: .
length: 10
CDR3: CASSEYEQFF

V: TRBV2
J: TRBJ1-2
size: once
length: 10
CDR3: CASSPYGYTF

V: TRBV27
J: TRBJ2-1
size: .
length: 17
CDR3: CASSLDGQTPKRLEQFF

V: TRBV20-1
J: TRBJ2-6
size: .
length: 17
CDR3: CSASLLRGPSGANVLTF

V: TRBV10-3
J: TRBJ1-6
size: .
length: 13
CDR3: CAISEGRASPLHF

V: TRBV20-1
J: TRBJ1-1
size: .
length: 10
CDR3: CSARVTEAFF

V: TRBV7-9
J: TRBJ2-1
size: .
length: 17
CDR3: CASSLGGPFQGYNEQFF

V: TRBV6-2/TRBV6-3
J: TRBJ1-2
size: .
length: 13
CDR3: CASSYTPSYGYTF

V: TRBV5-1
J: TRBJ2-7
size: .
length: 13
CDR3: CASSPGFAYEQYF

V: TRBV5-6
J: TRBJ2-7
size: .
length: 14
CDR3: CASTLTGMGYEQYF

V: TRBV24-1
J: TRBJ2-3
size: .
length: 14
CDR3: CATGGPANTDTQYF

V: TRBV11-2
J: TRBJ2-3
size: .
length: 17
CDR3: CASSLVSPGSFTDTQYF